One and the same sample provided the 28 T cell receptor beta chains below, sequenced in a study of T cell repertoires in cytomegalovirus infection. Via MiXCR, TCRdb re-called the reads, giving one row per CDR3 protein. This table has about 330,000 distinct CDR3 sequences, more than 8% appearing once. What was sequenced was PBMCs. These receptors originate from a human donor in good health (CMV status not recorded). Some clones in this sample may be carry-over from other donors' samples.

This clonotype was observed many times. This chain joins TRBV25-1 and TRBJ1-5; D unclear. Trimming stripped 3 bases from V and 1 base from J, with 7 bases between. The CDR3 has 14 residues. CDR1 and CDR2 (germline): MGHDK, SYGVNS. The CDR3 bases are TGTGCCAGCAGTGATTTGGGCAGCAATCAGCCCCAGCATTTT. Translation: CASSDLGSNQPQHF.

This clonotype was detected ten times or more. This chain links TRBV7-2 with TRBJ2-3; D call uncertain. The CDR3 length is 13 residues. Germline CDR1 SGHTA, CDR2 FQGNSA. Trimming removed 1 base at V and 2 bases at J, with 4 bases between. CDR3 protein: CASSLDHTDTQYF. CDR3 sequence (DNA): TGTGCCAGCAGCTTAGATCACACAGATACGCAGTATTTT.

This clonotype was detected ten times or more. As DNA, the CDR3 is TGTGCCAGCAGCTCTAGGGGGCCAGCGAACACTGAAGCTTTCTTT. Translation gives CASSSRGPANTEAFF. V is TRBV6-2 or TRBV6-3 and J is TRBJ1-1, with TRBD1 matching over 7 bases. V lost 6 bases, J lost 1 base, and 8 bases stayed unmatched. This CDR3 has 15 amino acids. Germline CDR1 MNHEY, CDR2 SVGEGT.

This clonotype was observed a handful of times. The V call is TRBV7-8, the J call TRBJ2-1, with 11 bases matching TRBD2. Germline CDR1 reads SGHVS; CDR2 reads FQNEAQ. V lost 2 bases to trimming and J lost 15 bases; unmatched junction nucleotides: 3. This CDR3 contains 12 residues. The CDR3 sequence is CASSLTSGSPFF. The CDR3 nucleotides read TGTGCCAGCAGCTTAACTAGCGGGAGTCCGTTCTTC.

The V call is TRBV7-2, the J call TRBJ2-5; tentative D call: TRBD2 (6 bases). Germline assignment: CDR1 SGHTA and CDR2 FQGNSA. The CDR3 is made up of 16 amino acids. The V end was cut by 5 bases, the J end by 4 bases, with 20 bases between. CDR3 bases: TGTGCCAGCAGCCGGAGGGGACGAAGCCTTTTAGAGACCCAGTACTTC. Translation gives CASSRRGRSLLETQYF.

The sample holds many counts of this clonotype. The J gene is TRBJ2-3, the V gene TRBV7-3; D possibly corresponds to TRBD1 (6 bases). This CDR3 is 14 amino acids long. The germline V gene encodes CDR1 SGHTA and CDR2 FQGTGA. Trimming shortened V by 5 bases and J by 2 bases, and 11 bases separated the two germline ends. CDR3 loop: CASSRGQNTDTQYF. The CDR3 region has the DNA TGTGCCAGCAGCCGTGGACAGAACACAGATACGCAGTATTTT.

This clonotype appeared many times. The chain combines TRBV28 with TRBJ2-3; D is perhaps TRBD1 (6 bases). The CDR3 is 17 residues long. CDR1 and CDR2 (germline): MDHEN, SYDVKM. V dropped 4 bases and J dropped 0 bases, with 17 bases sitting between them. The CDR3 spells CASSSPQGLSSTDTQYF. CDR3 coding DNA: TGTGCCAGCAGTTCCCCCCAGGGGTTATCTAGCACAGATACGCAGTATTTT.

On this clonotype itself: The conserved final phenylalanine or tryptophan is absent from the CDR3, which likely points to a read error. The chain joins TRBV7-3 to TRBJ2-7, with TRBD1 identical over 8 bases. This CDR3 has 13 amino acids. The ends lost 5 bases at V and 5 bases at J; junction bases unmatched: 5. Germline V lookup: CDR1 SGHTA, CDR2 FQGTGA. The CDR3 sequence: CASSPTTGDEQYL. CDR3 coding DNA: TGTGCCAGCAGCCCAACGACAGGGGACGAGCAGTACCTC.

This clonotype appeared a few times. The gene calls are TRBV28 and TRBJ1-5, with TRBD1 as a possible D gene (6 bases). This CDR3 comprises 15 residues. Looked up from germline, CDR1 is MDHEN and CDR2 is SYDVKM. V lost 10 bases to trimming and J lost 7 bases, with 23 bases between them. The CDR3 reads CAIPGRPGAGQPQHF. As DNA, the CDR3 is TGTGCCATCCCCGGGAGGCCGGGGGCCGGACAGCCCCAGCATTTT.

This clonotype was detected many times. The chain links TRBV7-8 to TRBJ1-1, with 12 bases that match TRBD1. The CDR3 runs to 14 residues. Losses at the gene ends were 3 bases for V and 12 bases for J; bases not matched to a gene: 8. CDR1 SGHVS and CDR2 FQNEAQ come from the germline V gene. The DNA for the CDR3 is TGTGCCAGCAGCTTCTCGGGACAGGGGGCGGTAACTTTCTTT. It encodes CASSFSGQGAVTFF.

This clonotype has more than one count but fewer than ten. This sequence joins TRBV11-1 and TRBJ2-7; D gene ambiguous. This CDR3 is built from 13 residues. Germline CDR1 reads SGHAT; CDR2 reads FQDESV (reference sequence). V was pared by 3 bases and J by 2 bases, with 8 bases between. The CDR3 is CASSFEVAYEQYF. CDR3 DNA sequence: TGTGCCAGCAGCTTTGAGGTTGCCTACGAGCAGTACTTC. The full variable domain, in which reference TRBV11-1 and TRBJ2-7 provide the parts outside the CDR3, is EAEVAQSPRYKITEKSQAVAFWCDPISGHATLYWYRQILGQGPELLVQFQDESVVDDSQLPKDRFSAERLKGVDSTLKIQPAELGDSAMYLCASSFEVAYEQYFGPGTRLTVT.

In this sample, this clonotype turned up many times. The V gene is TRBV7-2, the J gene TRBJ1-5; D is unresolved. The germline CDR1 and CDR2 sequences are SGHTA and FQGNSA. This CDR3 spans 13 amino acids. V shed 3 bases and J shed 4 bases, with 7 bases lying between them. CDR3 sequence reads: CASSFDTNQPQHF. The DNA for the CDR3 is TGTGCCAGCAGCTTCGACACTAATCAGCCCCAGCATTTT.

This rearrangement joins TRBV29-1 to TRBJ2-1, with D maybe TRBD1 (6 bases). CDR1 and CDR2 (germline): SQVTM, ANQGSEA. This CDR3 is built from 13 residues. The germline V and J ends were trimmed by 7 bases and 4 bases, with 14 bases remaining between them. The CDR3 region has the DNA TGCAGCGCGGGACAAACGACGTACAATGAGCAGTTCTTC. Translating it yields CSAGQTTYNEQFF.

In its sample, this clonotype was seen a few times. The chain has TRBV6-2 or TRBV6-3 and TRBJ1-6, with D maybe TRBD1 (6 bases). V was clipped by 6 bases and J by 4 bases, with 13 bases between them. The CDR3 is made up of 15 amino acids. Germline CDR1 MNHEY, CDR2 SVGEGT. The CDR3 loop is CASRSSGQYNSPLHF. CDR3 nucleotide sequence: TGTGCCAGCAGAAGCTCGGGACAATATAATTCACCCCTCCACTTT.

This clonotype was counted many times. The chain combines TRBV7-2 with TRBJ2-3; 7 nucleotides align to TRBD1. The CDR3 loop spans 18 amino acids. V shed 5 bases and J 2 bases; nucleotides not matched to a gene: 16. Looked up from germline, CDR1 is SGHTA and CDR2 is FQGNSA. The CDR3 region has the DNA TGTGCCAGCAGCCAATCGCTTGGGACAGCCCTCGTCACAGATACGCAGTATTTT. Amino acid sequence: CASSQSLGTALVTDTQYF.

This clonotype was detected a few times. The chain combines TRBV28 with TRBJ2-7; D gene uncertain. Looked up from germline, CDR1 is MDHEN and CDR2 is SYDVKM. The CDR3 sequence is 14 residues long. The ends were cut back, 5 bases at V and 1 base at J, with 12 bases in the middle. In DNA form, the CDR3 reads TGTGCCAGCAGTATACCCCTCCATTCCTACGAGCAGTACTTC. This gives the protein CASSIPLHSYEQYF.

This clonotype has at least ten counts. The genes are TRBV20-1 and TRBJ1-5, with a possible D match to TRBD1 (5 bases). The CDR3 sequence is 14 residues long. CDR1 and CDR2 from the germline V gene are DFQATT and SNEGSKA (reference sequence). Trimming pared 4 bases from V and 2 bases from J, leaving 12 bases between. The CDR3 DNA sequence: TGCAGTGCTACAGGGAGCAATGGCAATCAGCCCCAGCATTTT. The encoded protein is CSATGSNGNQPQHF.

Only a few counts were recorded for this clonotype. The chain employs TRBV6-6 and TRBJ1-2; the D is unclear. There are 13 residues in the CDR3. Deletions cut 6 bases from V and 4 bases from J, with 12 bases between. Looked up from germline, CDR1 is MNHNY and CDR2 is SVGAGI (reference sequence). The CDR3 DNA reads TGTGCCAGCAGAGAGGGAGCGGGCTATGGCTACACCTTC. As protein: CASREGAGYGYTF.

A few counts support this clonotype. In DNA, the CDR3 is TGTGCCAGCAGCTTAGTGGGGTACACTGAAGCTTTCTTT. It encodes CASSLVGYTEAFF. This sequence joins TRBV7-2 and TRBJ1-1; no clear D. V lost 1 base to trimming and J lost 3 bases, with 6 bases between them. The CDR3 extends over 13 amino acids. Germline V lookup: CDR1 SGHTA, CDR2 FQGNSA.

The rearrangement links TRBV5-4 to TRBJ1-2, with 7 bases matching TRBD1. CDR3 length equals 16 residues. The trim removed 4 bases at V and 3 bases at J, leaving 12 bases unmatched. From germline, CDR1 is SGHNT and CDR2 YYREEE (reference sequence). CDR3 sequence: CASSLPGGGYDYGYTF. CDR3 nucleotide sequence: TGTGCCAGCAGCCTCCCAGGGGGGGGGTACGACTATGGCTACACCTTC.

This clonotype has only a few counts. V gene TRBV7-9 combines with J gene TRBJ2-7; D is perhaps TRBD2 (5 bases). Trimming pared 0 bases from V and 9 bases from J, leaving 15 bases between. This CDR3 contains 14 residues. Per germline, CDR1 SEHNR and CDR2 FQNEAQ (reference sequence). In DNA form, the CDR3 reads TGTGCCAGCAGCTTAGCGCGGAGCGAGCGGAGGCAGTACTTC. Translating gives CASSLARSERRQYF.

Comments on this clonotype: With a much larger clone just one base away, this may be a read error. The chain employs TRBV6-2 or TRBV6-3 and TRBJ1-1, with unresolved D. Trimming pared 6 bases from V and 4 bases from J, leaving 6 bases between. This CDR3 has 11 residues. Per germline, CDR1 MNHEY and CDR2 SVGEGT. The CDR3 nucleotides are TGTGCCAGCAGCGTAGCCACTGAAGCTTTCTTT. Protein: CASSVATEAFF.

The J gene is TRBJ1-1, the V gene TRBV11-2; 9 bases align to TRBD1. V trimming: 6 bases; J trimming: 4 bases; junction bases outside the gene matches: 6. Looked up from germline, CDR1 is SGHAT and CDR2 is FQNNGV. The CDR3 has 14 amino acids. CDR3 loop: CASRLTGGGTEAFF. CDR3 nucleotides: TGTGCCAGCAGACTAACAGGGGGCGGCACTGAAGCTTTCTTT.

This clonotype was observed at least ten times. In this CDR3 the conserved last residue, phenylalanine or tryptophan, is missing, so a read error is likely. The DNA is left out, because the CDR3 cannot be placed on it with certainty; the CDR3 is given as TCRdb lists it. V gene TRBV6-2 or TRBV6-3 combines with J gene TRBJ1-1; the table assigns TRBD1, which was not confirmed against the DNA. From germline, CDR1 is MNHEY and CDR2 SVGEGT. The CDR3 totals 10 residues, both ends included. CDR3 in amino acids: CASSYPTGTS.

This clonotype showed up many times. This chain's CDR3 is CASSLASRTGPYEQYF. The CDR3 DNA sequence: TGCGCCAGCAGCTTGGCCTCCCGGACAGGACCCTACGAGCAGTACTTC. V usage is TRBV5-1 and J usage is TRBJ2-7; 7 bases match TRBD1. Germline V CDR1 and CDR2: SGHRS, YFSETQ. With V trimmed by 0 bases and J by 2 bases, 8 bases remained unmatched. The CDR3 runs 16 residues. Using reference TRBV5-1 and TRBJ2-7 for the parts outside the CDR3, the full variable domain is KAGVTQTPRYLIKTRGQQVTLSCSPISGHRSVSWYQQTPGQGLQFLFEYFSETQRNKGNFPGRFSGRQFSNSRSEMNVSTLELGDSALYLCASSLASRTGPYEQYFGPGTRLTVT.

The sample holds a few counts of this clonotype. This chain joins TRBV9 and TRBJ1-4, with D perhaps TRBD1 (5 bases). CDR3 length: 16 amino acids. Trimming removed 3 bases at V and 4 bases at J, with 16 bases between. From germline, CDR1 is SGDLS and CDR2 YYNGEE. CDR3 coding DNA: TGTGCCAGCAGCGGCTACCGCGGGGGTAGTAATGAAAAACTGTTTTTT. Its translation: CASSGYRGGSNEKLFF.

This clonotype was found a few times. The CDR3 nucleotides read TGCAGTGCTAGAGATTATAGGGGAAGTACCGGGGAGCTGTTTTTT. It translates to CSARDYRGSTGELFF. The rearrangement joins TRBV20-1 to TRBJ2-2; maybe TRBD1 (5 bases). The germline CDR1 and CDR2 sequences are DFQATT and SNEGSKA (reference sequence). This CDR3 has 15 residues. The germline V and J ends were trimmed by 0 bases and 5 bases, with 13 bases remaining between them.

This rearrangement joins TRBV4-1 to TRBJ2-3; 14 bases map to TRBD2. The CDR3 has 15 amino acids. CDR1 is MGHRA, CDR2 YSYEKL, per germline. Germline trimming cut 1 base from V and 11 bases from J; bases unmatched to any gene: 5. CDR3 in DNA: TGCGCCAGCAGCCAAGGGACTAGCGGGGGGTGGGAGCAGTATTTT. It translates to CASSQGTSGGWEQYF.